One sample yielded the 15 T cell receptor beta chains listed below, sequenced in a study of blood T cell repertoires in COVID-19. The table came from immunoSEQ multiplex PCR; TCRdb's copy has only in-frame clones and leaves some out. The data show about 190,000 clones, about nine tenths seen once. The sample consisted of peripheral blood. Receptors originate from a man between 35 and 55 years old with acute or convalescent COVID-19.

This clone occurred once. The J gene is TRBJ1-2, the V gene TRBV9; D gene unclear. This CDR3 comprises 14 residues. Germline lookup yields CDR1 SGDLS and CDR2 YYNGEE. Deletions cut 4 bases from V and 0 bases from J, with 10 bases between. The CDR3 DNA reads TGTGCCAGCAGCCCCCAGACTACTAACTATGGCTACACCTTC. It yields the protein CASSPQTTNYGYTF.

The V and J genes are TRBV4-1 and TRBJ2-5, with TRBD2 identical over 13 bases. The J segment lost 3 bases and the V segment lost 3 bases, leaving 7 bases of the junction unmatched. CDR3 length equals 17 residues. Germline V gene sequence: CDR1 MGHRA, CDR2 YSYEKL. CDR3 bases: TGCGCCAGCAGCCAGACCACCGGGACTAGCGGGGAAGAGACCCAGTACTTC. Its translation is CASSQTTGTSGEETQYF.

The rearrangement uses TRBV29-1 and TRBJ1-3; 8 nucleotides agree with TRBD1. CDR1 is SQVTM, CDR2 ANQGSEA, per germline. The CDR3 length is 14 residues. With V trimmed by 5 bases and J by 0 bases, 3 bases remained unmatched. CDR3 residues: CSVSGQGSGNTIYF. The DNA for the CDR3 is TGCAGCGTTTCTGGACAGGGCTCTGGAAACACCATATATTTT.

The J gene is TRBJ2-3, the V gene TRBV5-6, with 8 bases aligning to TRBD1. Germline V gene lookup returns CDR1 SGHDT and CDR2 YYEEEE. The CDR3 totals 15 residues. The trim removed 3 bases at V and 4 bases at J, leaving 7 bases unmatched. Here the CDR3 reads CASSSPGQASDTQYF. The DNA of the CDR3 is TGTGCCAGCAGCTCCCCGGGACAGGCATCAGATACGCAGTATTTT.

About this clone: One end of the junction does not line up with germline, which may come from a read error. V and J are TRBV24-1 and TRBJ2-1; TRBD1 is a possible D gene (7 bases). The CDR3 runs to 13 residues. Germline assignment: CDR1 KGHDR and CDR2 SFDVKD. The CDR3 sequence: CATRDSPYDEQFF. The DNA of the CDR3 is TGTGCCACGCGGGACAGCCCCTACGATGAGCAGTTCTTC.

This chain links TRBV6-1 with TRBJ1-6; tentative D call: TRBD1 (5 bases). V was trimmed by 6 bases and J by 11 bases, leaving 17 bases between them. This CDR3 region has 14 residues. Germline assignment: CDR1 MNHNS and CDR2 SASEGT. CDR3 protein: CASSLDNRQTPLHF. The CDR3 nucleotides are TGTGCCAGCAGCCTCGATAACCGACAGACACCCCTCCACTTT.

The CDR3 loop is CASSLDSGGITDTQYF. In DNA, the CDR3 is TGCGCCAGCAGCTTGGATAGCGGGGGGATCACAGATACGCAGTATTTT. The genes are TRBV5-1 and TRBJ2-3; 10 bases are shared with TRBD2. Germline assignment: CDR1 SGHRS and CDR2 YFSETQ. V was clipped by 0 bases and J by 2 bases; unmatched bases: 3. The CDR3 extends over 16 amino acids.

The V call is TRBV30, the J call TRBJ2-2; 9 nucleotides match TRBD1. CDR3 length: 12 residues. Germline CDR1 GTSNPN, CDR2 SVGIG (reference sequence). V dropped 5 bases and J dropped 5; count of bases not matched to a gene: 0. The CDR3 sequence: CAWGQGTGELFF. The CDR3 nucleotides read TGTGCCTGGGGACAGGGGACCGGGGAGCTGTTTTTT.

The J gene is TRBJ2-2, the V gene TRBV7-2, with 15 positions matching TRBD2. This CDR3 is built from 18 residues. V lost 5 bases to trimming and J lost 3 bases; unmatched junction nucleotides: 7. Germline CDR1 SGHTA, CDR2 FQGNSA. As DNA, the CDR3 is TGTGCCAGCAGCGCCTCCGGGACTAGCGGGGGGTACACCGGGGAGCTGTTTTTT. Its protein product is CASSASGTSGGYTGELFF. The full variable domain, with the rest looked up from reference TRBV7-2 and TRBJ2-2, is GAGVSQSPSNKVTEKGKDVELRCDPISGHTALYWYRQSLGQGLEFLIYFQGNSAPDKSGLPSDRFSAERTGGSVSTLTIQRTQQEDSAVYLCASSASGTSGGYTGELFFGEGSRLTVL.

This chain uses TRBV11-2 with TRBJ2-7; no definite D call. This CDR3 comprises 13 residues. The V end lost 0 bases, the J end lost 2 bases, and 5 bases lay between the germline ends. Germline V gives CDR1 SGHAT, CDR2 FQNNGV. The chain's CDR3 is CASSLDVTYEQYF. The DNA for the CDR3 is TGTGCCAGCAGCTTAGATGTAACCTACGAGCAGTACTTC.

This CDR3 is CASSFRSGVVGNTIYF. The CDR3 bases are TGCGCCAGCAGCTTTCGTTCAGGGGTAGTTGGAAACACCATATATTTT. This chain uses TRBV5-1 with TRBJ1-3; D is perhaps TRBD1 (6 bases). Between the trimmed V and J ends, which lost 2 bases and 3 bases, there was a span of 15 bases. CDR1 SGHRS and CDR2 YFSETQ come from the germline V gene. CDR3 size: 16 residues.

In this sample, this clone turned up once. The chain recombines TRBV30 with TRBJ1-2, with 7 bases identical to TRBD1. Germline V gene lookup returns CDR1 GTSNPN and CDR2 SVGIG (reference sequence). The CDR3 runs 12 residues. V dropped 5 bases and J dropped 8; count of bases not matched to a gene: 8. This CDR3 is CAWERPGGGYTF. The CDR3 DNA is TGTGCCTGGGAGAGACCAGGGGGGGGCTACACCTTC.

V is TRBV12-3 or TRBV12-4 and J is TRBJ1-1; D unclear. V dropped 7 bases and J dropped 3 bases, with 12 bases sitting between them. This CDR3 has 13 residues. The CDR3 bases are TGTGCCAGCACGGTGGCGGGAGACACTGAAGCTTTCTTT. It encodes CASTVAGDTEAFF.

V usage is TRBV5-1 and J usage is TRBJ2-5; TRBD1 aligns across 11 bases. From germline, CDR1 is SGHRS and CDR2 YFSETQ. The CDR3 has 14 amino acids. Germline trimming cut 4 bases from V and 5 bases from J; bases unmatched to any gene: 4. DNA of the CDR3: TGCGCCAGCAGCCCCGGACAGGGGGCCGAGACCCAGTACTTC. Amino acid sequence: CASSPGQGAETQYF. Drawing the rest from reference TRBV5-1 and TRBJ2-5, the complete variable domain is KAGVTQTPRYLIKTRGQQVTLSCSPISGHRSVSWYQQTPGQGLQFLFEYFSETQRNKGNFPGRFSGRQFSNSRSEMNVSTLELGDSALYLCASSPGQGAETQYFGPGTRLLVL.

The J gene is TRBJ2-7, the V gene TRBV11-1; 10 nucleotides match TRBD1. CDR3 length equals 14 residues. Germline V CDR1 and CDR2: SGHAT, FQDESV (reference sequence). The J segment lost 2 bases and the V segment lost 4 bases, leaving 2 bases of the junction unmatched. This chain's CDR3 is CASSWGTGAYEQYF. The CDR3 nucleotides are TGTGCCAGCAGCTGGGGGACAGGGGCCTACGAGCAGTACTTC.